This T cell receptor (beta chain) stems from a study of OX40 agonist ivuxolimab in advanced cancers. The study in broad terms: The costimulatory receptor OX40 (CD134) was targeted by ivuxolimab, a fully human IgG2 agonistic monoclonal antibody. Intravenous ivuxolimab was administered to patients every 2 weeks at six dose levels: 0.01, 0.1, 0.3, 1.5, 3 and 10 mg/kg. Of the 50 to 55 patients in dose escalation, about 19 had hepatocellular carcinoma, about 15 had melanoma, 9 had renal cell carcinoma and 9 had head and neck cancer. A male proportion of nearly 85% and a mean age of 60 years, ranging from about 23 to 90, were recorded for the dose-escalation cohort. Patients were allowed to have had prior anti-PD-1, anti-PD-L1 or anti-CTLA-4 therapy, and 40% of the dose-escalation patients had previously received checkpoint inhibitors. Partial responses occurred in three dose-escalation patients: two with cutaneous melanoma and one with hepatocellular carcinoma. Peripheral TCRbeta sequencing was intended to test whether TCR sequence diversity was altered and clonal T-cell expansion was caused by ivuxolimab. The monotherapy dose-escalation portion (N ≈ 57 patients) of the phase I ivuxolimab trial is reported in the paper.

For sequencing of the TCRbeta CDR3 region, genomic DNA was extracted from the sorted cells. The immunoSEQ Assay was used for sequencing of TCRbeta CDR3 regions. TCRdb carries this immuneACCESS record with in-frame sequences only. Its versions omit some clonotypes, under half of them owing to an unresolved V gene in the studies checked, with the rest unexplained. The sample yields fewer than 85,000 clones; roughly 84% were counted once. Under 6.5% of the sample rests with the top ten. Patients with a history of autoimmune disease or receiving systemic immunosuppression were excluded from the trial. Peripheral blood for TCR sequencing was drawn from every dose cohort at baseline, at cycle 4 day 1 and at cycle 7 day 1. The samples were taken from a phase I, first-in-human, multicenter, open-label dose-escalation trial of ivuxolimab. Adults with locally advanced or metastatic head and neck squamous cell, hepatocellular, melanoma or renal cell carcinoma were enrolled in the trial. Before TCR sequencing, CD4+ and CD8+ T cells were separately sorted from peripheral blood.

As to this clone: The target of this receptor is not known. Within one base of it there is no much larger clone, and no base qualities were kept.

As encoded in the germline V gene, CDR1 is SGHTA while CDR2 is FQGNSA. The germline V end is reduced by 5 bases and the J end by 4 bases; junction bases left unmatched: 4. From cysteine to phenylalanine, the CDR3 is 13 amino acids long. The entry retains the CDR3 DNA only, 39 bases that are in frame from base 1. The study at large found these results: The antigen specificity of the clonally expanded peripheral T cells was not determined. Low levels of normalized T-cell clonal expansion were also seen in some patients who did not respond. At doses of 0.1 to 3.0 mg/kg, clonal expansion of both CD4+ and CD8+ T cells in blood was seen between baseline and week 6. In the 0.1-3.0 mg/kg groups, partial responders had among the lowest normalized peripheral clonal expansion, particularly in CD8+ T cells. After ivuxolimab, CD8+ T cells had more expanded clones than CD4+ T cells on average.

The TCR was taken from an adult with an advanced solid tumor such as melanoma, head and neck, liver or kidney cancer. The chain joins TRBV7-2 to TRBJ1-1; TRBD1 agrees with 7 junctional bases. The specimen was CD4+ or CD8+ T cells sorted from blood, collected in a trial of the OX40 agonist ivuxolimab. At the DNA level, the sequence is TGTGCCAGCAGCCTAGACAGGGTCACTGAAGCTTTCTTT. Translated, it reads CASSLDRVTEAFF.